Below, 5 T cell receptor beta chains from the same sample are listed, as sequenced in a study of monozygotic twins with inflammatory bowel disease. TCRdb re-called the 5' RACE reads, yielding one record per CDR3 amino acid sequence without DNA. The sample totals some 450,000 distinct CDR3 sequences. The specimen sequenced was blood. The receptors derive from a human donor with ulcerative colitis or Crohn's disease, or a healthy co-twin of an affected twin (not recorded which).

The chain couples TRBV9 to TRBJ2-1; the TCRdb call, TRBD2, lacks DNA for checking. This CDR3 comprises 13 residues. CDR1 and CDR2 from the germline V gene are SGDLS and YYNGEE. CDR3 amino acids: CASSVEGLAEQFF.

The chain has TRBV14 and TRBJ2-6. Germline V gene sequence: CDR1 SGHDN, CDR2 FVKESK. The CDR3 is 14 amino acids. This CDR3 reads CASSSSAGANVLTF.

V and J are TRBV5-1 and TRBJ2-2; the TRBD1 assignment by TCRdb is unverifiable without DNA. CDR3 length equals 16 residues. Germline CDR1 SGHRS, CDR2 YFSETQ. The CDR3 sequence: CASSLYSGAYTGELFF. Drawing the rest from reference TRBV5-1 and TRBJ2-2, the complete variable domain is KAGVTQTPRYLIKTRGQQVTLSCSPISGHRSVSWYQQTPGQGLQFLFEYFSETQRNKGNFPGRFSGRQFSNSRSEMNVSTLELGDSALYLCASSLYSGAYTGELFFGEGSRLTVL.

The V call is TRBV7-9, the J call TRBJ2-1; TCRdb's assignment of TRBD1 cannot be checked, as there is no DNA. Germline-derived CDR1 and CDR2 are SEHNR and FQNEAQ (reference sequence). The CDR3 length is 16 residues. The CDR3 protein is CASSVPTAGGLNEQFF.

The rearrangement links TRBV7-9 to TRBJ1-5. The CDR3 runs to 13 residues. Germline CDR1 reads SEHNR; CDR2 reads FQNEAQ (reference sequence). The CDR3 protein is CASGAGGNQPQHF.